This is a list of T cell receptor beta chains from one sample in a study of T cell repertoires in cytomegalovirus infection. Their antigen targets remain unknown. TCRdb ran MiXCR on the reads and lists one entry per CDR3 protein. The sample gives more than 5,000 distinct CDR3 sequences, approximately 58% of which show up once; more than 80% is in the top ten. The sample taken for sequencing was PBMCs, sequenced either directly or after in vitro stimulation (not recorded which). All receptors derive from a human donor in good health (CMV status not recorded). Some clones in this sample may be carry-over from other donors' samples. The CDR3 runs from the conserved cysteine through the conserved F or W. The D gene is left open where the match is weak. The size entry is marked missing in some rows and otherwise reads once, few, many or a size class.

>TRBJ1-2|NA|few|TRBV7-8
CASSLGTRRNYGYTF
TGTGCCAGCAGCTTAGGGACCCGGCGGAACTATGGCTACACCTTC
>TRBJ2-7|NA|few|TRBV5-5
CASSFFWTTAYEQYF
TGTGCCAGCAGCTTTTTCTGGACAACCGCCTACGAGCAGTACTTC
>TRBJ2-7|NA|NA|TRBV28
CASTPPQLDFVQYF
TGTGCCAGCACTCCCCCCCAACTAGACTTCGTGCAGTACTTC
>TRBJ2-7|NA|NA|TRBV7-8
CASSWDTPGDAKYF
TGTGCCAGCAGCTGGGACACACCTGGAGACGCGAAGTACTTC
>TRBJ1-5|NA|NA|TRBV7-2
CASIPGTASNHPQHF
TGTGCCAGCATCCCCGGTACAGCTAGCAATCATCCCCAGCATTTT
>TRBJ2-1|NA|NA|TRBV20-1
CSASGLSVRLYNEPFF
TGCAGTGCTAGTGGTCTTAGCGTGCGGCTCTACAATGAGCCGTTCTTC
>TRBJ1-5|NA|NA|TRBV19
CASSPGLGGHQPQHF
TGTGCCAGTAGTCCCGGCCTCGGGGGGCATCAGCCCCAGCATTTT
>TRBJ2-7|NA|few|TRBV7-9
CASSSVLNAYEQYF
TGTGCCAGCAGCTCCGTCCTGAATGCCTACGAGCAGTACTTC
>TRBJ2-3|TRBD2|NA|TRBV12-3/TRBV12-4
CASSAGTSRTDTQYF
TGTGCCAGCAGCGCCGGGACTAGCCGCACAGATACGCAGTATTTT
>TRBJ2-7|NA|NA|TRBV7-8
CASSRDTPGDDEYF
TGTGCCAGCAGCAGGGACACCCCTGGCGACGATGAGTACTTC
>TRBJ2-7|NA|NA|TRBV7-8
CVIIWDTPVDEQYF
TGTGTCATCATCTGGGACACCCCTGTCGACGAGCAGTACTTC
>TRBJ1-5|NA|NA|TRBV28
CAIGPTLYSNQPPHF
TGTGCCATCGGGCCGACACTCTATAGCAATCAGCCCCCTCATTTT
>TRBJ2-7|NA|NA|TRBV7-8
CASSWATPFDEPYF
TGTGCCAGCAGCTGGGCCACCCCTTTCGACGAGCCGTATTTT
>TRBJ2-1|NA|NA|TRBV4-1
CASRPSLGGNEQFF
TGCGCCAGCCGACCGTCCCTCGGAGGGAATGAGCAGTTCTTC
>TRBJ2-3|NA|NA|TRBV7-2
CASILTDQIYTQYF
TGTGCCAGCATCTTAACGGACCAGATATATACGCAGTATTTT
>TRBJ2-7|NA|NA|TRBV20-1
CRASRWEVLSYEQYF
TGCAGGGCTAGTAGGTGGGAGGTCCTCTCCTACGAGCAGTACTTC
>TRBJ2-2|NA|NA|TRBV7-8
CASSLGRGRAGELFF
TGTGCCAGCAGCTTAGGGAGGGGCCGGGCCGGGGAGCTGTTTTTT
>TRBJ2-1|TRBD1|NA|TRBV6-5
CASRPGTGAYNEQFF
TGTGCCAGCAGGCCCGGGACAGGGGCCTACAATGAGCAGTTCTTC
>TRBJ1-5|TRBD1|NA|TRBV7-2
CSVSPGTASNQPQPF
TGTTCCGTCAGCCCCGGGACAGCTAGCAATCAGCCCCAGCCTTTT
>TRBJ1-6|NA|few|TRBV12-3/TRBV12-4
CASSLDSRENSPLHF
TGTGCCAGCAGTTTAGACAGCCGAGAAAATTCACCCCTCCACTTT
>TRBJ1-3|NA|NA|TRBV28
CSSRQTLSSVNTIYF
TGTTCCAGCAGACAAACCCTGAGCTCTGTAAACACCATCTATTTT
>TRBJ1-5|NA|NA|TRBV6-5
CSRSMVQKNKPQHF
TGTTCCAGAAGCATGGTACAGAAGAATAAGCCCCAGCATTTT